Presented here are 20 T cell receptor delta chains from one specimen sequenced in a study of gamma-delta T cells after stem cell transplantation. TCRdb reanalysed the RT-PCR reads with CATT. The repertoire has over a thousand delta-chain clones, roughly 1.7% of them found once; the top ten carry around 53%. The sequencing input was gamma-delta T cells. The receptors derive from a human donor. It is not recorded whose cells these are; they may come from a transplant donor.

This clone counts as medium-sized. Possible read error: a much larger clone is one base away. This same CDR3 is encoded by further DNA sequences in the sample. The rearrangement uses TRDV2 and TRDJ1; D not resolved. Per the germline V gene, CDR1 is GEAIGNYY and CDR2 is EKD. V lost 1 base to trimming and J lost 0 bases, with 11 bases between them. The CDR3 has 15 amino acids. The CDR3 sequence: CACDTVVPHTDKLIF. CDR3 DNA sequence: TGTGCCTGTGACACTGTGGTGCCCCACACCGATAAACTCATCTTT.

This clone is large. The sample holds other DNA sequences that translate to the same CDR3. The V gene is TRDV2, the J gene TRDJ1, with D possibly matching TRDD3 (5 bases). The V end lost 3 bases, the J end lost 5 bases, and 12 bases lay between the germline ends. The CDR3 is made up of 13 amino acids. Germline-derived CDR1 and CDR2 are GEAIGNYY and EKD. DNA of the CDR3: TGTGCCTGTGACTCATTGGTGGGGGATAAACTCATCTTT. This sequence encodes CACDSLVGDKLIF.

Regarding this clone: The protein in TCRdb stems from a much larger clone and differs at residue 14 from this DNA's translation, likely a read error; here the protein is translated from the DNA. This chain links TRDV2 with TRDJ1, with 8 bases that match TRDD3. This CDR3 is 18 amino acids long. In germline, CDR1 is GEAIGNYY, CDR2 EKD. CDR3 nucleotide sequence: TGTGCCTGTGACACCGTTCTGGGGGAAACTCGGAACACCAATAAACTCATCTTT. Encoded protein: CACDTVLGETRNTNKLIF.

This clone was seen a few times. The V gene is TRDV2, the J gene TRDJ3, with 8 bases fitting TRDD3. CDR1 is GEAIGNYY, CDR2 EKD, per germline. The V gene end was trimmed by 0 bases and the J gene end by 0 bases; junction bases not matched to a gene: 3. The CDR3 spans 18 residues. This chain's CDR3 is CACDTVLGGSWDTRQMFF. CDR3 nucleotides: TGTGCCTGTGACACCGTACTGGGGGGCTCCTGGGACACCCGACAGATGTTTTTC.

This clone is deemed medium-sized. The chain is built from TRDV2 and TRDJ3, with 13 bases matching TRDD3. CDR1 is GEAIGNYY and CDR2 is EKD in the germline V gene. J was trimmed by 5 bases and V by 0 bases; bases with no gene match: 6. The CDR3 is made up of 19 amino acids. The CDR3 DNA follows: TGTGCCTGTGACACCGTACTGGGGGATACGCGTGGGGACACCCGACAGATGTTTTTC. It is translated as CACDTVLGDTRGDTRQMFF.

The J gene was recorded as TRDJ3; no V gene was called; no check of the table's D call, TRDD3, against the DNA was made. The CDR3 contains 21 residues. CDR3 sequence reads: CACDPMPGLGDTHKDTRQMFF. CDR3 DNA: TGTGCCTGTGACCCCATGCCCGGTCTGGGGGATACGCATAAAGACACCCGACAGATGTTTTTC.

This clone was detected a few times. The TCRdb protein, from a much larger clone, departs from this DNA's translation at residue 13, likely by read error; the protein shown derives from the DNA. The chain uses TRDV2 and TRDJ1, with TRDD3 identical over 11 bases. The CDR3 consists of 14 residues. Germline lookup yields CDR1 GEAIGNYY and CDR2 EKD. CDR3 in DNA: TGTGCCTGTGACTCCGTACTGGGGGATAATAAACTCACCTTT. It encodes CACDSVLGDNKLTF.

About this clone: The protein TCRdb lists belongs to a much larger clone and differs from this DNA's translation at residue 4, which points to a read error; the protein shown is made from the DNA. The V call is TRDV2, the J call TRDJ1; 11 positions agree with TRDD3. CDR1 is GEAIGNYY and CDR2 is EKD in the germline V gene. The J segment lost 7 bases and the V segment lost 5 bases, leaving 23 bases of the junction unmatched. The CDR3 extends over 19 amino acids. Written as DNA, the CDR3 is TGTGCCTGTGTCCCCATGCCCGGTCTGGGGGATACCGGAGGGTCTAAACTCATCTTT. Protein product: CACVPMPGLGDTGGSKLIF.

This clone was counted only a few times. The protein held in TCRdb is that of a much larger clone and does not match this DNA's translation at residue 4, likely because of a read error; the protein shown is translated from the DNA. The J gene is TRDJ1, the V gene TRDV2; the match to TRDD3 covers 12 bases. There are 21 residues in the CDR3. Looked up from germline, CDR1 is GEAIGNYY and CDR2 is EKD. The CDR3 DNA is TGTGCCTGTGGCACCGTAAACGGTCTGGGGGATACGACATCTAACACCGATAAACTCATCTTT. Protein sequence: CACGTVNGLGDTTSNTDKLIF.

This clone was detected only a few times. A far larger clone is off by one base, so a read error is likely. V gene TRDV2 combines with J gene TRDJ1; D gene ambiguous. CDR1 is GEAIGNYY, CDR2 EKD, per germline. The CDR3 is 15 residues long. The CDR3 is CACDTVVPHTDKPIF. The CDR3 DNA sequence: TGTGCCTGTGACACCGTGGTGCCCCACACCGATAAACCCATCTTT.

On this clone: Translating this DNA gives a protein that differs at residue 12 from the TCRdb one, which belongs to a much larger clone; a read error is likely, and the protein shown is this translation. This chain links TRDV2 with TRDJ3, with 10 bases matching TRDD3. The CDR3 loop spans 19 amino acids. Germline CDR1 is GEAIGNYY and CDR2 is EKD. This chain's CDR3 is CACDTGGYRSSRDTRQMFF. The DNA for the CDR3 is TGTGCCTGTGACACTGGGGGATACCGAAGCTCCCGGGACACCCGACAGATGTTTTTC.

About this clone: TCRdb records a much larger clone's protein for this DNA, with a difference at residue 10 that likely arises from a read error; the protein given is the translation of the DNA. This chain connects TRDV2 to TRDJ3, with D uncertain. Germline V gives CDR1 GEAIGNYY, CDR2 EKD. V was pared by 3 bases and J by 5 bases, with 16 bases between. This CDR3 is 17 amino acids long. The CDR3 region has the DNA TGTGCCTGTGACCAGGTACTCTCGTCCCGGGACACCCGACAGATGTTTTTC. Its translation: CACDQVLSSRDTRQMFF.

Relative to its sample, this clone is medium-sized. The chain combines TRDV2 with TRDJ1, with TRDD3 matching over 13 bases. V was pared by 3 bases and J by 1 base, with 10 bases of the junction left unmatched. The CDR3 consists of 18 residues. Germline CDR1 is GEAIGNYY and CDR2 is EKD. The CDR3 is CACDPLLGDTGSTDKLIF. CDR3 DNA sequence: TGTGCCTGTGACCCTTTACTGGGGGATACGGGATCCACCGATAAACTCATCTTT.

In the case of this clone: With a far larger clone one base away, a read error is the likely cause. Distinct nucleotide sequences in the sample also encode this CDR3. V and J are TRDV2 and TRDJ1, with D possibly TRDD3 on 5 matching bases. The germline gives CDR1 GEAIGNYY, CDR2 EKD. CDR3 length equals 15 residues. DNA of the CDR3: TGTGCCTGTGACACCGCGGGGACACCGGGCGATAAGCTCATCTTT. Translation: CACDTAGTPGDKLIF.

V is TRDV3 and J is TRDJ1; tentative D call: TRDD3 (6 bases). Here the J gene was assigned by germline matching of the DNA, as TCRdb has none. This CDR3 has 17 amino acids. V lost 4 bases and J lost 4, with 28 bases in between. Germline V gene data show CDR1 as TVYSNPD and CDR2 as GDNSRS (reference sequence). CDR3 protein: CASSLAEGGNGSDKLIF. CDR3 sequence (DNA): TGTGCCTCCTCTCTCGCTGAGGGGGGAAATGGGAGCGATAAACTCATCTTT.

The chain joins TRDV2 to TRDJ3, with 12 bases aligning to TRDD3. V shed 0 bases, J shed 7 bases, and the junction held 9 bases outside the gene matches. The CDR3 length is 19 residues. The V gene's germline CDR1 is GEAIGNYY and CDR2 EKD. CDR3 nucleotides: TGTGCCTGTGACACCGGGCTGGGGGATACGCATAAAGACACCCGACAGATGTTTTTC. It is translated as CACDTGLGDTHKDTRQMFF.

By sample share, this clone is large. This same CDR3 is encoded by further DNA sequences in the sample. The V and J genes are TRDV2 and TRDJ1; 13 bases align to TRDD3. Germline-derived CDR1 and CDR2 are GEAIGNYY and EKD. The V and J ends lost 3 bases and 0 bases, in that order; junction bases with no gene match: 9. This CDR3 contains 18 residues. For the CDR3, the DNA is TGTGCCTGTGACCCTGTACTGGGGGATACGCGAAACACCGATAAACTCATCTTT. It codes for CACDPVLGDTRNTDKLIF.

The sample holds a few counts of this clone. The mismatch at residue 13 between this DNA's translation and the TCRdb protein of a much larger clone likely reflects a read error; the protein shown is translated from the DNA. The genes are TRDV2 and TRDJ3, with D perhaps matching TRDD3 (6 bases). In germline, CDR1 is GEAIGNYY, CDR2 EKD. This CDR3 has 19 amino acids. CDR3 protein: CACDTAGGSSSWGTRQMFF. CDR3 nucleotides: TGTGCCTGTGACACGGCAGGGGGCTCTAGCTCCTGGGGCACCCGACAGATGTTTTTC.

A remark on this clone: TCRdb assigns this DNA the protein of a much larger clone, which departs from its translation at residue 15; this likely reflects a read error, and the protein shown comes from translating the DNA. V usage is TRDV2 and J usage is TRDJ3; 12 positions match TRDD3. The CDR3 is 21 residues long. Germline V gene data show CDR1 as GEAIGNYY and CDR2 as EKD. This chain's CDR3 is CACDPAEAGGYGSWGTRQMFF. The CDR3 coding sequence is TGTGCCTGTGACCCCGCGGAGGCTGGGGGATACGGCTCCTGGGGCACCCGACAGATGTTTTTC.

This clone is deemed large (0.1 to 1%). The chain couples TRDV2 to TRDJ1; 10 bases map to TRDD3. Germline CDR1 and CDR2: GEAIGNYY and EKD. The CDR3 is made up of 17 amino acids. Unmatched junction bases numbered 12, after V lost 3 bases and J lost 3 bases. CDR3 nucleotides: TGTGCCTGTGACCCGTTGGGGGGGGATACGTCTGCCGATAAACTCATCTTT. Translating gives CACDPLGGDTSADKLIF.